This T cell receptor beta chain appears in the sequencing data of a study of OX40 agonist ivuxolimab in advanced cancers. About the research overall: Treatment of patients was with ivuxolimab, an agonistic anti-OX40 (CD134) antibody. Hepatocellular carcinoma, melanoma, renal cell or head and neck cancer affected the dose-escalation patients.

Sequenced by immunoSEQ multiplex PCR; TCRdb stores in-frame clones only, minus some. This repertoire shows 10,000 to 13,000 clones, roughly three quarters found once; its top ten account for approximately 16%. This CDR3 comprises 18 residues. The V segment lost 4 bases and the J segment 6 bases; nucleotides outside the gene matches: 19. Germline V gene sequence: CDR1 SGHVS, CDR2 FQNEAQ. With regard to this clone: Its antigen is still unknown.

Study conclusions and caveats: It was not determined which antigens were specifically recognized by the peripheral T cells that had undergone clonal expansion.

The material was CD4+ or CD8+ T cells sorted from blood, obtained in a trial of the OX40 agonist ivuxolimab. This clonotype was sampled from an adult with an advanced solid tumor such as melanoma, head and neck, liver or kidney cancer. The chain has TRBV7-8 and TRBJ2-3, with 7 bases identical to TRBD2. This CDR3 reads CASSSPPTLAHNPDTQYF. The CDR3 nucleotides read TGTGCCAGCAGCTCCCCCCCTACACTAGCGCATAACCCGGATACGCAGTATTTT.